These 18 T cell receptor beta chains were all obtained from the same sample, sequenced in a study of CD8+CD57+ T cells in acquired aplastic anemia. TCR beta VDJ combinations and CDR3 sequences were profiled from genomic DNA. TCRdb analysed the reads with MiXCR anew, one entry per CDR3 protein. The sample has about 190,000 distinct CDR3 sequences; roughly half are singletons. The source material was sorted CD4+, CD8+, or CD8+CD57+ T cells (not recorded which) from PBMCs. The origin of the receptors is a human donor in good health, serving as a control.

This clonotype showed up many times. This clone may be a read error of a much larger clone one base away. This CDR3 reads CAGSLGGEDSPLHF. CDR3 nucleotide sequence: TGTGCCGGCAGCTTGGGCGGAGAAGATTCACCCCTCCACTTT. The chain carries TRBV7-3 and TRBJ1-6; no clear D gene. This CDR3 has 14 amino acids. The V gene's germline CDR1 is SGHTA and CDR2 FQGTGA.

V is TRBV20-1 and J is TRBJ2-7; 10 bases line up with TRBD1. The CDR3 is made up of 15 amino acids. CDR1 is DFQATT, CDR2 SNEGSKA, per germline (reference sequence). With 2 bases clipped from V and 2 bases from J, the junction kept 6 bases outside the gene matches. The CDR3 is CSARPGTGDPYEQYF. CDR3 in DNA: TGCAGTGCTAGACCCGGGACAGGGGACCCCTACGAGCAGTACTTC.

As for this clonotype: A much larger clone is a single base away; this may be a read error. V usage is TRBV12-3 or TRBV12-4 and J usage is TRBJ2-3, with D unresolved. Trimming stripped 10 bases from V and 0 bases from J, with 14 bases between. There are 14 residues in the CDR3. CDR3 nucleotide sequence: TGTGCCAACAGCTTAATGCGGAGCACAGATACGCAGTATTTT. As protein: CANSLMRSTDTQYF.

This clonotype was picked up many times. This CDR3 reads CASSWDGALEQYF. The DNA for the CDR3 is TGTGCCAGCAGTTGGGACGGGGCTCTAGAGCAGTACTTC. The V gene is TRBV28, the J gene TRBJ2-7, with D tentatively TRBD1 or TRBD2 (5 bases each). In germline, CDR1 is MDHEN, CDR2 SYDVKM. This CDR3 region has 13 residues. With 4 bases removed from V and 7 bases from J, the gap between germline ends came to 14 bases.

V usage is TRBV19 and J usage is TRBJ2-7, with TRBD2 as a possible D gene (5 bases). This CDR3 region has 14 residues. V gave up 9 bases and J gave up 5 bases, with 20 bases separating them. CDR1 and CDR2 (germline): LNHDA, SQIVND (reference sequence). The chain's CDR3 is CASSFGRAANEQYF. In nucleotides, the CDR3 is TGTGCCAGCAGCTTCGGGCGGGCGGCCAACGAGCAGTACTTC.

The V call is TRBV20-1, the J call TRBJ1-1; possible D gene TRBD1, 5 bases. Germline V gives CDR1 DFQATT, CDR2 SNEGSKA (reference sequence). V was shortened by 6 bases and J by 1 base, with 18 bases between the two germline ends. The CDR3 sequence is 15 residues long. CDR3 sequence: CSAPRVEGPNTEAFF. CDR3 coding DNA: TGCAGTGCCCCGAGGGTTGAGGGGCCGAACACTGAAGCTTTCTTT.

The chain is built from TRBV9 and TRBJ1-1; D unclear. CDR3 size: 14 residues. The germline V gene encodes CDR1 SGDLS and CDR2 YYNGEE. The V and J ends lost 4 bases and 2 bases respectively, with 12 bases between them. The CDR3 region is CASSRVGQNTEAFF. The CDR3 nucleotides are TGTGCCAGCAGCCGGGTAGGGCAAAACACTGAAGCTTTCTTT.

CDR3 bases: TGTGCCAGCAGCCAGGATTGGGGAATCAGCCCCCAGCATTTT. Translation: CASSQDWGISPQHF. The chain is built from TRBV6-6 and TRBJ1-5; D gene ambiguous. Germline assignment: CDR1 MNHNY and CDR2 SVGAGI (reference sequence). The CDR3 length is 14 residues. The germline V and J ends were trimmed by 6 bases and 10 bases, with 19 bases remaining between them.

The chain has TRBV7-2 and TRBJ2-3, with D possibly being TRBD2 (5 bases). V was shortened by 2 bases and J by 1 base, with 13 bases between the two germline ends. This CDR3 spans 16 amino acids. Germline V gene data show CDR1 as SGHTA and CDR2 as FQGNSA. The chain's CDR3 is CASSLRNSVGTDTQYF. The CDR3 nucleotides read TGTGCCAGCAGCTTAAGGAATAGCGTAGGCACAGATACGCAGTATTTT. Drawing the rest from reference TRBV7-2 and TRBJ2-3, the complete variable domain is GAGVSQSPSNKVTEKGKDVELRCDPISGHTALYWYRQSLGQGLEFLIYFQGNSAPDKSGLPSDRFSAERTGGSVSTLTIQRTQQEDSAVYLCASSLRNSVGTDTQYFGPGTRLTVL.

This sequence joins TRBV10-3 and TRBJ1-1; no definite D call. The V gene's germline CDR1 is ENHRY and CDR2 SYGVKD. V was cut by 6 bases and J by 1 base, with 12 bases left in between. The CDR3 contains 14 residues. CDR3: CAIRGSGGNTEAFF. CDR3 DNA sequence: TGTGCCATCAGGGGGTCCGGAGGGAACACTGAAGCTTTCTTT.

For the CDR3, the DNA is TGCAGCGCGCGATCCGGGCCCAACTCCTACGAGCAGTACTTC. Its translation is CSARSGPNSYEQYF. This chain joins TRBV29-1 and TRBJ2-7, with D unresolved. Germline V gene lookup returns CDR1 SQVTM and CDR2 ANQGSEA. The germline V and J ends were trimmed by 7 bases and 0 bases, with 16 bases remaining between them. There are 14 residues in the CDR3.

The chain employs TRBV9 and TRBJ2-3; perhaps D is TRBD1 or TRBD2 (5 bases each). The CDR3 contains 16 residues. Germline assignment: CDR1 SGDLS and CDR2 YYNGEE. V was trimmed by 4 bases and J by 0 bases, leaving 15 bases between them. CDR3 protein: CASSPREGASTDTQYF. CDR3 DNA sequence: TGTGCCAGCAGCCCACGGGAAGGGGCTAGCACAGATACGCAGTATTTT.

This chain joins TRBV7-9 and TRBJ2-1; 12 bases align to TRBD2. This CDR3 is built from 17 residues. V shed 0 bases and J 8 bases; nucleotides not matched to a gene: 8. CDR1 and CDR2 from the germline V gene are SEHNR and FQNEAQ (reference sequence). The CDR3 DNA follows: TGTGCCAGCAGCTTAGCGTCTAGCGGGGGGGCCGTGTATGAGCAGTTCTTC. This sequence encodes CASSLASSGGAVYEQFF.

There are many counts of this clonotype. J is TRBJ2-5 and V is TRBV7-8; a possible D gene is TRBD2 (6 bases). Trimming removed 5 bases at V and 4 bases at J, with 20 bases between. The CDR3 spans 16 residues. In germline, CDR1 is SGHVS, CDR2 FQNEAQ. The CDR3 DNA follows: TGTGCCAGCAGCCCTACGGGGGACCCAGTGTCAGAGACCCAGTACTTC. Protein: CASSPTGDPVSETQYF.

The chain carries TRBV7-9 and TRBJ2-1, with 8 positions matching TRBD1. The CDR3 is made up of 11 amino acids. From germline, CDR1 is SEHNR and CDR2 FQNEAQ (reference sequence). Unmatched junction bases numbered 5, after V lost 7 bases and J lost 12 bases. For the CDR3, the DNA is TGTGCCAGCACCCTCGGACAGGGGCAGTTCTTC. It translates to CASTLGQGQFF.

This clonotype was observed many times. The genes are TRBV20-1 and TRBJ2-7; 8 nucleotides agree with TRBD1. The CDR3 is 15 amino acids. Germline V lookup: CDR1 DFQATT, CDR2 SNEGSKA (reference sequence). V trimming: 4 bases; J trimming: 6 bases; junction bases outside the gene matches: 14. The CDR3 DNA reads as TGCAGTGCTAACCCTCATGACAGGGGTGAAGGCGAGCAGTACTTC. This codes for CSANPHDRGEGEQYF.

The rearrangement uses TRBV29-1 and TRBJ1-1; 11 nucleotides line up with TRBD1. Trimming cost V 7 bases and J 9 bases; bases outside gene matches: 7. The CDR3 is 12 residues long. Germline CDR1 is SQVTM and CDR2 is ANQGSEA. CDR3 in amino acids: CSARDRGTKAFF. CDR3 bases: TGCAGCGCCCGGGACAGGGGGACAAAAGCTTTCTTT.

The chain couples TRBV9 to TRBJ1-5, with D perhaps TRBD1 (6 bases). From germline, CDR1 is SGDLS and CDR2 YYNGEE. The CDR3 is 15 amino acids. V shed 4 bases and J shed 4 bases, with 15 bases lying between them. The CDR3 region is CASSPGGQQNQPQHF. CDR3 coding DNA: TGTGCCAGCAGCCCCGGTGGACAGCAAAATCAGCCCCAGCATTTT.